This is a list of T cell receptor beta chains from one sample in a study of blood T cell repertoires in COVID-19. Generated by immunoSEQ multiplex PCR, the TCRdb table keeps only in-frame clones and is missing some. The sample records 150,000 to 200,000 clones, roughly 87% being singletons. The sample consisted of peripheral blood. These TCRs come from a human donor in a cohort sampled during active COVID-19. The CDR3 runs from the conserved cysteine through the conserved F or W. Each record gives: clone size, D gene, V gene, J gene, CDR3 length, CDR3 protein, CDR3 DNA. A D gene is named only where the DNA matches it firmly. Expanded clones are given a class, and other clones once, few, many or no size at all.

>.|.|TRBV6-5|TRBJ1-1|15
CASSYRGGLGTEAFF
TGTGCCAGCAGTTATCGGGGGGGGCTGGGGACTGAAGCTTTCTTT
>.|TRBD1|TRBV7-2|TRBJ2-7|15
CASRKRDRGSYEQYF
TGTGCCAGCAGGAAACGGGACAGGGGGTCCTACGAGCAGTACTTC
>.|.|TRBV21-1|TRBJ1-2|16
CASRDGRDRGDYGYTF
TGTGCCAGCAGAGACGGCCGGGACAGGGGTGACTATGGCTACACCTTC
>once|.|TRBV4-3|TRBJ2-7|16
CASSQDSGGPSYEQYF
TGCGCCAGCAGCCAAGATAGTGGCGGGCCCTCCTACGAGCAGTACTTC
>.|TRBD1|TRBV19|TRBJ1-5|16
CASSRGTGASNQPQHF
TGTGCCAGTAGTAGGGGGACAGGGGCTAGCAATCAGCCCCAGCATTTT
>few|.|TRBV25-1|TRBJ1-3|17
CASSEYGPLSSGNTIYF
TGTGCCAGCAGTGAATATGGGCCCTTGAGCTCTGGAAACACCATATATTTT
>.|TRBD2|TRBV2|TRBJ2-5|15
CASSELAGVGETQYF
TGTGCCAGCAGTGAACTAGCGGGGGTGGGCGAGACCCAGTACTTC
>.|.|TRBV28|TRBJ2-7|12
CASRPVHYEQYF
TGTGCCAGCAGGCCGGTGCACTACGAGCAGTACTTC
>.|.|TRBV30|TRBJ1-4|14
CAWSVLSTNEKLFF
TGTGCCTGGAGTGTACTGTCAACTAATGAAAAACTGTTTTTT
>.|.|TRBV7-9|TRBJ2-7|16
CASSLGGDPNPHEQYF
TGTGCCAGCAGCTTAGGGGGGGACCCCAACCCCCACGAGCAGTACTTC
>.|TRBD2|TRBV6-5|TRBJ2-3|15
CASSYAGVGTDTQYF
TGTGCCAGCAGTTACGCGGGAGTAGGCACAGATACGCAGTATTTT
>few|.|TRBV19|TRBJ2-2|16
CASSLGSAANTGELFF
TGTGCCAGTAGTCTTGGGTCGGCGGCGAACACCGGGGAGCTGTTTTTT
>once|TRBD1|TRBV7-9|TRBJ1-3|15
CASSLGQGLGNTIYF
TGTGCCAGCAGCTTAGGACAGGGGCTTGGAAACACCATATATTTT
>.|.|TRBV6-1|TRBJ2-3|16
CASSEAKASFTDTQYF
TGTGCCAGCAGTGAAGCAAAAGCGTCCTTTACAGATACGCAGTATTTT